This T cell receptor beta chain comes out of a study of T cell changes during pregnancy in multiple sclerosis. Profiling relied on immunoSEQ multiplex PCR, and the TCRdb table lists in-frame clones only, not all of them. The repertoire consists of 58,000 or so clones, with approximately 89% occurring once and the leading ten covering over 1.5%. CDR3 length equals 14 residues. V gave up 1 base and J gave up 6 bases, with 12 bases separating them. Looked up from germline, CDR1 is SGHDN and CDR2 is FVKESK. The TCR comes from a female donor with multiple sclerosis, enrolled in a pregnancy study. This material consisted of peripheral blood, taken after pregnancy. This rearrangement joins TRBV14 to TRBJ1-2, with D possibly TRBD1 on 5 matching bases. This CDR3 is CASSQGTRGHGYTF. The CDR3 DNA reads as TGTGCCAGCAGCCAAGGAACAAGGGGCCATGGCTACACCTTC.